This entry is about one T cell receptor beta chain. Profiled with immunoSEQ multiplex PCR; TCRdb holds only in-frame clones, not every one. Of roughly 250,000 clones in the sample, around 84% are singletons; the top ten hold approximately 1.6%. The sample comes from a study of blood T cell repertoires in COVID-19. At the level of the study: PBMCs, B-cell-depleted T cells, or T cells were the source of the cDNA or gDNA that made up the material.

What the recovered Cohort 3 donors had was two negative PCRs, clearance, or symptom resolution. The TCR comes from a woman between 45 and 65 years old who had recovered from COVID-19. Sequenced input: PBMCs or T cells enriched from blood (not recorded which).

The CDR3 spells CASSLSRDHGYTF. The CDR3 nucleotides read TGTGCCAGCAGTTTATCCAGGGATCATGGCTACACCTTC. The V call is TRBV28, the J call TRBJ1-2; D possibly corresponds to TRBD1 (5 bases). Trimming cost V 1 base and J 6 bases, with 9 bases left between them. The CDR3 runs 13 residues. Germline assignment: CDR1 MDHEN and CDR2 SYDVKM.